A single sample gave rise to the 27 T cell receptor beta chains below, sequenced in a study of T cells in Graves' hyperthyroidism and ophthalmopathy. RNA transcripts gave rise to amplified TCR beta CDR3 regions. TCR CDR3 underwent first-round RT-PCR with the HTBI primer set. MiXCR, applied by TCRdb to the multiplex PCR reads, yields one record per CDR3 protein. The sample carries 500,000 to 750,000 distinct CDR3 sequences, approximately 14% recorded once. The sequenced sample consisted of blood. These receptors were taken from a woman aged 25 to 39 with Graves' hyperthyroidism.

Note on this clonotype: Just one base apart from a much larger clone, this may be a read error. V usage is TRBV7-2 and J usage is TRBJ2-3, with D unresolved. The DNA end favors TRBJ1-5, so the J call may be wrong. There are 14 residues in the CDR3. CDR1 and CDR2 (germline): SGHTA, FQGNSA. CDR3 in DNA: TGTGCCAGCAGCTCGACTAGCGGGAGCGATACGCAGCATTTT. Amino acid sequence: CASSSTSGSDTQHF.

The sample holds one count of this clonotype. This may come from a read error, since a much larger clone is one base off. The V and J genes are TRBV5-1 and TRBJ1-1; D possibly corresponds to TRBD1 (5 bases). CDR1 is SGHRS and CDR2 is YFSETQ in the germline V gene. There are 15 residues in the CDR3. The CDR3 region has the DNA TGCGCCAGCAGCCCAGTCGGGGGGAAGAACATTGAAGCTTTCTTT. Amino acid sequence: CASSPVGGKNIEAFF.

This clonotype was seen a few times. In DNA form, the CDR3 reads TGTGCCAGCAGCGAACGACTAGCTGCGTATAGTAGGAGGGCCCAGTACTTC. The encoded protein is CASSERLAAYSRRAQYF. This rearrangement joins TRBV5-6 to TRBJ2-5; 7 positions agree with TRBD2. Germline lookup yields CDR1 SGHDT and CDR2 YYEEEE. This CDR3 contains 17 residues. The ends lost 4 bases at V and 9 bases at J; junction bases unmatched: 21.

This clonotype was observed at least ten times. The chain carries TRBV19 and TRBJ2-2; a weak D match, TRBD2 (5 bases). Trimming removed 5 bases from V and 0 bases from J, with 10 bases in between. Germline CDR1 is LNHDA and CDR2 is SQIVND (reference sequence). CDR3 length: 15 residues. The CDR3 DNA reads TGTGCCAGTAGTTCCGAGCGGTCGAACACCGGGGAGCTGTTTTTT. Translation: CASSSERSNTGELFF.

This clonotype was found a few times. V gene TRBV7-3 combines with J gene TRBJ2-1, with 11 nucleotides matching TRBD2. Germline V lookup: CDR1 SGHTA, CDR2 FQGTGA. With 5 bases clipped from V and 4 bases from J, the junction kept 10 bases outside the gene matches. The CDR3 spans 17 residues. CDR3 sequence: CASSLLAGGPSYNEQFF. In DNA form, the CDR3 reads TGTGCCAGCAGCCTTCTAGCGGGAGGCCCCTCTTACAATGAGCAGTTCTTC. The full variable domain, with the rest looked up from reference TRBV7-3 and TRBJ2-1, is GAGVSQTPSNKVTEKGKYVELRCDPISGHTALYWYRQSLGQGPEFLIYFQGTGAADDSGLPNDRFFAVRPEGSVSTLKIQRTERGDSAVYLCASSLLAGGPSYNEQFFGPGTRLTVL.

This chain links TRBV6-1 with TRBJ1-2, with no clear D. The CDR3 covers 13 residues. Looked up from germline, CDR1 is MNHNS and CDR2 is SASEGT. Trimming took 4 bases from V and 1 from J, leaving 7 bases between them. The CDR3 protein is CASSGANNYGYTF. In nucleotides, the CDR3 is TGTGCCAGCAGTGGGGCAAATAACTATGGCTACACCTTC.

This clonotype has just a few counts. The chain uses TRBV6-1 and TRBJ1-1; a weak D match, TRBD1 (5 bases). The CDR3 sequence is 14 residues long. Germline values: CDR1 MNHNS, CDR2 SASEGT. V was clipped by 7 bases and J by 0 bases, with 12 bases between them. Here the CDR3 reads CASTPQDVNTEAFF. The CDR3 bases are TGTGCCAGCACCCCACAGGATGTGAACACTGAAGCTTTCTTT.

This clonotype was seen many times. The rearrangement links TRBV27 to TRBJ2-1; D may be TRBD2 (5 bases). V lost 5 bases, J lost 7 bases, and 18 bases lay in between. Germline V gives CDR1 MNHEY, CDR2 SMNVEV (reference sequence). The length of the CDR3 is 15 residues. DNA for the CDR3: TGTGCCAGCAGTCCCCGCGAGGGTTTGAGTAATGAGCAGTTCTTC. Translating gives CASSPREGLSNEQFF.

This clonotype was detected a few times. The chain recombines TRBV19 with TRBJ1-5; D might be TRBD1 (5 bases). Trimming stripped 9 bases from V and 3 bases from J, with 9 bases between. CDR1 is LNHDA and CDR2 is SQIVND in the germline V gene (reference sequence). This CDR3 has 12 residues. The CDR3 loop reads CASRVFNQPQHF. For the CDR3, the DNA is TGTGCCAGCAGGGTCTTCAATCAGCCCCAGCATTTT.

This clonotype was seen many times. The rearrangement joins TRBV27 to TRBJ2-7; D may correspond to TRBD1 or TRBD2 (5 bases each). Germline CDR1 is MNHEY and CDR2 is SMNVEV (reference sequence). The CDR3 has 12 amino acids. The CDR3: CATGQTPYEQYF. CDR3 bases: TGTGCTACGGGGCAGACACCCTACGAGCAGTACTTC.

This rearrangement joins TRBV19 to TRBJ2-1; D is undetermined. Trimming took off 3 bases at V and 0 bases at J, with 15 bases between the two ends. CDR3 length: 17 residues. Germline V gene sequence: CDR1 LNHDA, CDR2 SQIVND (reference sequence). The CDR3 here is CASSIDQTPASYNEQFF. In DNA, the CDR3 is TGTGCCAGTAGTATTGACCAAACCCCAGCCTCCTACAATGAGCAGTTCTTC.

Regarding this clonotype: It may be a read error: a sequence one base away is much more abundant. This chain links TRBV5-1 with TRBJ2-3, with a tentative D call TRBD2 (6 bases). Per germline, CDR1 SGHRS and CDR2 YFSETQ. There are 16 residues in the CDR3. V was shortened by 2 bases and J by 2 bases, with 15 bases between the two germline ends. CDR3 protein: CASSLVGGLSTDTQYF. The CDR3 DNA is TGCGCCAGCAGCTTAGTTGGGGGACTCTCCACAGATACGCAGTATTTT.

The chain is built from TRBV6-1 and TRBJ2-1, with 10 bases that match TRBD1. Per germline, CDR1 MNHNS and CDR2 SASEGT. This CDR3 contains 17 residues. V dropped 6 bases and J dropped 9; count of bases not matched to a gene: 17. CDR3 nucleotide sequence: TGTGCCAGCAGCCGAAGCCCCGGGACAGGGGATTTCGGTGAGCAGTTCTTC. This gives the protein CASSRSPGTGDFGEQFF.

There are many counts of this clonotype. The chain links TRBV7-2 to TRBJ2-4; possible D gene TRBD2, 5 bases. The CDR3 length is 14 residues. V was trimmed by 5 bases and J by 5 bases, leaving 13 bases between them. Germline CDR1 SGHTA, CDR2 FQGNSA. CDR3 nucleotide sequence: TGTGCCAGCAGCCTGAGGAGCGGAGAAAACATTCAGTACTTC. It translates to CASSLRSGENIQYF.

The rearrangement uses TRBV12-3 or TRBV12-4 and TRBJ2-3; 7 bases match TRBD2. The length of the CDR3 is 19 residues. V lost 8 bases to trimming and J lost 3 bases; unmatched junction nucleotides: 23. The CDR3 DNA follows: TGTGCCAGCTCAGAGTTTTCCCCGCGGGAGCCCCGCCCGACAGATACGCAGTATTTT. Translating gives CASSEFSPREPRPTDTQYF.

In its sample, this clonotype was seen once. It may be a read error: a sequence one base away is much more abundant. The chain joins TRBV30 to TRBJ1-5, with D hard to call. The CDR3 covers 12 residues. Per the germline V gene, CDR1 is GTSNPN and CDR2 is SVGIG (reference sequence). CDR3 DNA: TGTGCCTGGAGTGTAGCGGGTCAGCTCCAGCATTTT. It translates to CAWSVAGQLQHF.

Ten or more counts support this clonotype. This rearrangement joins TRBV29-1 to TRBJ2-7; the D gene is possibly TRBD2 (6 bases). V was cut by 2 bases and J by 7 bases, with 24 bases left in between. The CDR3 is 16 residues long. CDR1 and CDR2 from the germline V gene are SQVTM and ANQGSEA. The CDR3, as DNA: TGCAGCGTTGAAATCAGACCTCAGATCGGGGGTGGGGAGCAGTACTTC. Translation gives CSVEIRPQIGGGEQYF.

Ten or more counts support this clonotype. This chain connects TRBV12-3 or TRBV12-4 to TRBJ1-5, with D tentatively TRBD1 (6 bases). CDR3 size: 14 residues. V was shortened by 4 bases and J by 5 bases, with 12 bases between the two germline ends. This CDR3 reads CASSSQDSDQPQHF. The CDR3, as DNA: TGTGCCAGCAGTTCGCAGGACAGCGATCAGCCCCAGCATTTT.

The genes are TRBV20-1 and TRBJ2-5; a possible D gene is TRBD1 (5 bases). Trimming pared 0 bases from V and 5 bases from J, leaving 10 bases between. The CDR3 is 13 amino acids. Germline CDR1 is DFQATT and CDR2 is SNEGSKA (reference sequence). The CDR3 spells CSARDRVGETQYF. Written as DNA, the CDR3 is TGCAGTGCTAGAGACAGGGTAGGGGAGACCCAGTACTTC.

This chain links TRBV29-1 with TRBJ2-1; the match to TRBD2 covers 7 bases. The V segment lost 0 bases and the J segment 3 bases; nucleotides outside the gene matches: 11. This CDR3 has 17 residues. Looked up from germline, CDR1 is SQVTM and CDR2 is ANQGSEA. In nucleotides, the CDR3 is TGCAGCGTTGAAGAGGGACTGCGGGGAGGGCTCTACAATGAGCAGTTCTTC. It is translated as CSVEEGLRGGLYNEQFF.

This clonotype was counted a few times. DNA of the CDR3: TGTGCCAGCAGAGAGACAGGGCTTTTGGGCTACACCTTC. This encodes CASRETGLLGYTF. The rearrangement joins TRBV2 to TRBJ1-2; the match to TRBD1 covers 7 bases. The CDR3 runs 13 residues. The germline CDR1 and CDR2 sequences are SNHLY and FYNNEI. Trimming at V came to 6 bases and at J to 8 bases, leaving 9 bases not matched to a gene.

This clonotype was detected once. The chain uses TRBV4-2 and TRBJ2-5; 13 bases line up with TRBD2. V was pared by 2 bases and J by 7 bases, with 4 bases of the junction left unmatched. This CDR3 comprises 15 residues. Germline V gene lookup returns CDR1 LGHNA and CDR2 YNFKEQ. The CDR3 bases are TGTGCCAGCAGCCAAAATCGACTAGCGGGAGGGACCCAGTACTTC. Translating gives CASSQNRLAGGTQYF.

This clonotype occurred a few times. This rearrangement joins TRBV3-1 to TRBJ1-5; D unclear. There are 14 residues in the CDR3. The germline V and J ends were trimmed by 1 base and 0 bases, with 4 bases remaining between them. Per germline, CDR1 LGHDT and CDR2 YNNKEL (reference sequence). The CDR3 is CASSQGVSNQPQHF. The DNA of the CDR3 is TGTGCCAGCAGCCAAGGAGTTAGCAATCAGCCCCAGCATTTT.

This clonotype was counted many times. The V call is TRBV12-3 or TRBV12-4, the J call TRBJ1-1; D uncertain. Trimming removed 5 bases at V and 7 bases at J, with 11 bases between. This CDR3 region has 12 residues. The CDR3 DNA reads as TGTGCCAGCAGTCCAACACCGTATGAAGCTTTCTTT. Encoded protein: CASSPTPYEAFF.

This clonotype was counted a few times. The chain is built from TRBV29-1 and TRBJ1-3; TRBD1 matches at 7 bases. The junction had 4 bases not matched to a gene; V was cut back by 8 bases and J by 0 bases. Germline V gene sequence: CDR1 SQVTM, CDR2 ANQGSEA. CDR3 size: 13 residues. As DNA, the CDR3 is TGCAGCATCCGACAGGGCTCTGGAAACACCATATATTTT. Its translation is CSIRQGSGNTIYF.

This clonotype was recorded at least ten times. The chain combines TRBV3-1 with TRBJ1-4; 10 nucleotides agree with TRBD1. The CDR3 runs to 15 residues. V lost 4 bases, J lost 4 bases, and 3 bases stayed unmatched. The germline V gene has CDR1 LGHDT and CDR2 YNNKEL (reference sequence). For the CDR3, the DNA is TGTGCCAGCAGCCTCGGGACAGGGGTTAATGAAAAACTGTTTTTT. This sequence encodes CASSLGTGVNEKLFF.

At least ten counts were recorded for this clonotype. The genes are TRBV20-1 and TRBJ2-1, with D maybe TRBD2 (6 bases). Germline CDR1 and CDR2: DFQATT and SNEGSKA (reference sequence). The CDR3 runs 14 residues. The ends were cut back, 3 bases at V and 4 bases at J, with 13 bases in the middle. The CDR3 nucleotides read TGCAGTGCTAGCCCCGGGACTGTATACAATGAGCAGTTCTTC. Translation gives CSASPGTVYNEQFF.